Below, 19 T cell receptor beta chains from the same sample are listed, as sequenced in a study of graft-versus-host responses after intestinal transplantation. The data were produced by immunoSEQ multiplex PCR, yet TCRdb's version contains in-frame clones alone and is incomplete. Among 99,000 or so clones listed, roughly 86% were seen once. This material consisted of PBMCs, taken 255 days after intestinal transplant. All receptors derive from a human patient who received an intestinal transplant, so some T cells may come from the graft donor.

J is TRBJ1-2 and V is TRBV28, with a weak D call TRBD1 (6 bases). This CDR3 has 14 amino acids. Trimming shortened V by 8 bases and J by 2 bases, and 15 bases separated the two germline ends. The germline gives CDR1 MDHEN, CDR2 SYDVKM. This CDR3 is CASQKGGSNYGYTF. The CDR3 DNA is TGTGCCAGCCAAAAGGGGGGGAGCAACTATGGCTACACCTTC.

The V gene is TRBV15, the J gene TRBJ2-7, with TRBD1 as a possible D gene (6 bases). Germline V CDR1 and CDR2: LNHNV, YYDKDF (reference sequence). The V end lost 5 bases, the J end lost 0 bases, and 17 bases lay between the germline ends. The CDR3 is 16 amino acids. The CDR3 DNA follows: TGTGCCACCAGCGACCTCCGGGACACTTACTCCTACGAGCAGTACGTC. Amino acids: CATSDLRDTYSYEQYV.

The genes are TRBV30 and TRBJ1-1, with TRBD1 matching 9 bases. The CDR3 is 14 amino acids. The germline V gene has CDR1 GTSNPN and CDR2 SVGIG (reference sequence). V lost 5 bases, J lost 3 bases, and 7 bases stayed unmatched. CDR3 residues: CAWLKQGADTEAFF. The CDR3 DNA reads TGTGCCTGGCTAAAACAGGGGGCGGACACTGAAGCTTTCTTT.

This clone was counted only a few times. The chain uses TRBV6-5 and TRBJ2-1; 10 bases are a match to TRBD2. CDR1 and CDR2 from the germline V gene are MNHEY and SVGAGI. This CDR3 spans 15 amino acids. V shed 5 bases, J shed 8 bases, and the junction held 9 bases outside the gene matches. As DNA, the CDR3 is TGTGCCAGCAGTCCGAGCGGGGGGGCCGTCTATGAGCAGTTCTTC. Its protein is CASSPSGGAVYEQFF.

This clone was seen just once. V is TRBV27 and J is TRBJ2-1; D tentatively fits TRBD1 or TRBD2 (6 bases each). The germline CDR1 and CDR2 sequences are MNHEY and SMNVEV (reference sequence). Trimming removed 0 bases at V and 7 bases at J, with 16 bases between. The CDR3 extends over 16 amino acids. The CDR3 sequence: CASSLSRGTSLNEQFF. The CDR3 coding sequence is TGTGCCAGCAGTTTATCGAGGGGGACTTCTTTAAATGAGCAGTTCTTC.

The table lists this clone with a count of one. CDR3 coding DNA: TGTGCCATCAGTGAGGTAGTTACGAACACCGGGGAGCTGTTTTTT. As protein: CAISEVVTNTGELFF. The chain uses TRBV10-3 and TRBJ2-2; D is unresolved. The germline V gene has CDR1 ENHRY and CDR2 SYGVKD. There are 15 residues in the CDR3. V shed 2 bases and J shed 0 bases, with 7 bases lying between them.

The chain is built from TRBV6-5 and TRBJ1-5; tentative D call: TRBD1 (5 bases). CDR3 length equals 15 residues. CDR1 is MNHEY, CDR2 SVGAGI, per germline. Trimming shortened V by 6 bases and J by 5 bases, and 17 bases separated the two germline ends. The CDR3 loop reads CASSSNGAYDQPQHF. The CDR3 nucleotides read TGTGCCAGCAGCTCAAATGGGGCATATGATCAGCCCCAGCATTTT.

CDR3 residues: CASRILGGRGTDTQYF. The CDR3 DNA reads TGTGCCAGCAGGATACTCGGGGGGCGGGGCACAGATACGCAGTATTTT. This rearrangement joins TRBV5-6 to TRBJ2-3; D is perhaps TRBD2 (7 bases). The V gene lost 5 bases and the J gene lost 1 base, with 17 bases spanning the gap. The CDR3 is 16 amino acids. Germline loops: CDR1 SGHDT, CDR2 YYEEEE.

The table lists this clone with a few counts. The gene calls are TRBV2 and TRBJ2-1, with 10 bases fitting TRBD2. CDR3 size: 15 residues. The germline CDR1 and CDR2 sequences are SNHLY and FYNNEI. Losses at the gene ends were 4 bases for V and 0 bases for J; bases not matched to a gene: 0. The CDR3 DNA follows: TGTGCCAGCAGTGTAGCGGGGGGCTCCTACAATGAGCAGTTCTTC. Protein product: CASSVAGGSYNEQFF.

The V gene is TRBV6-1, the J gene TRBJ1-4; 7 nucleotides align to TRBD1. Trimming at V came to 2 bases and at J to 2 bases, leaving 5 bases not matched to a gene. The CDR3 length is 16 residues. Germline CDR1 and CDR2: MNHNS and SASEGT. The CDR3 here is CASSERGRATNEKLFF. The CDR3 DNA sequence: TGTGCCAGCAGTGAAAGGGGGCGGGCGACTAATGAAAAACTGTTTTTT.

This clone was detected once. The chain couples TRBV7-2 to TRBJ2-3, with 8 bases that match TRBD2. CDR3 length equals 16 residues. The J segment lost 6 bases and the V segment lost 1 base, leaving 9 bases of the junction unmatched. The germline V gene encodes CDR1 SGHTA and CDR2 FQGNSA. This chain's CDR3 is CASSLVPAGVADTQYF. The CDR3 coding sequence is TGTGCCAGCAGCTTAGTTCCAGCGGGGGTGGCGGATACGCAGTATTTT.

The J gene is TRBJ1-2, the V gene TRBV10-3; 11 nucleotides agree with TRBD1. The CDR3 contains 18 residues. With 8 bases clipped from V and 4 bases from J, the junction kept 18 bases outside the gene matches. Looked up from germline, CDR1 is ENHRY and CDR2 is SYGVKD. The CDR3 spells CAIYRTGGGSEPSYGYTF. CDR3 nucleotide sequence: TGTGCCATCTACCGGACAGGGGGCGGTTCTGAGCCAAGCTATGGCTACACCTTC.

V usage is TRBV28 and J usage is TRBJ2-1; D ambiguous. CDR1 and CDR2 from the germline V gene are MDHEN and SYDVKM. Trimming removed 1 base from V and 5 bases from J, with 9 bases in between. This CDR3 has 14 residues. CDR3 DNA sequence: TGTGCCAGCAGTTTATTCCTTCTGAACAATGAGCAGTTCTTC. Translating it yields CASSLFLLNNEQFF. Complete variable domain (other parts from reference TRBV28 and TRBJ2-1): DVKVTQSSRYLVKRTGEKVFLECVQDMDHENMFWYRQDPGLGLRLIYFSYDVKMKEKGDIPEGYSVSREKKERFSLILESASTNQTSMYLCASSLFLLNNEQFFGPGTRLTVL.

The CDR3 coding sequence is TGTGCCAGCAGCTTCCACACCGGGGAGCTGTTTTTT. Translating it yields CASSFHTGELFF. V is TRBV27 and J is TRBJ2-2; D is ambiguous. Between the trimmed V and J ends, which lost 6 bases and 3 bases, there was a span of 5 bases. In germline, CDR1 is MNHEY, CDR2 SMNVEV (reference sequence). The CDR3 has 12 amino acids.

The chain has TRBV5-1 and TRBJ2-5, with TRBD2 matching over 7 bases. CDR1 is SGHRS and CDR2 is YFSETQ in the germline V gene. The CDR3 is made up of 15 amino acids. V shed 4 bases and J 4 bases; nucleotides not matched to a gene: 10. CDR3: CASSPPWRERETQYF. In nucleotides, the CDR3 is TGCGCCAGCAGCCCGCCGTGGCGGGAGAGAGAGACCCAGTACTTC.

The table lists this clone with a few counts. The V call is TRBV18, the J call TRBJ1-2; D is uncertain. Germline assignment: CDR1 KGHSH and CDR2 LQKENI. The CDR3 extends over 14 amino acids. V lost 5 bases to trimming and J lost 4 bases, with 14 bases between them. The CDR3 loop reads CASSSAWEPYGYTF. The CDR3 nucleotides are TGTGCCAGCTCATCCGCATGGGAACCCTATGGCTACACCTTC.

The CDR3 spells CATSRGRGAGKNNYEQYF. The CDR3 DNA reads TGTGCCACCAGCAGAGGTCGGGGGGCAGGCAAAAACAACTACGAGCAGTACTTC. V gene TRBV15 combines with J gene TRBJ2-7, with D perhaps TRBD2 (7 bases). The CDR3 loop spans 18 amino acids. Germline CDR1 reads LNHNV; CDR2 reads YYDKDF (reference sequence). Trimming took 1 base from V and 3 from J, leaving 22 bases between them.

The CDR3, as DNA: TGTGCCAGCAGCTTACCTGGGGTTGGGGATACGCAGTATTTT. Protein: CASSLPGVGDTQYF. The rearrangement joins TRBV13 to TRBJ2-3; D gene uncertain. The germline gives CDR1 PRHDT, CDR2 FYEKMQ (reference sequence). CDR3 length equals 14 residues. Trimming removed 2 bases at V and 6 bases at J, with 12 bases between.

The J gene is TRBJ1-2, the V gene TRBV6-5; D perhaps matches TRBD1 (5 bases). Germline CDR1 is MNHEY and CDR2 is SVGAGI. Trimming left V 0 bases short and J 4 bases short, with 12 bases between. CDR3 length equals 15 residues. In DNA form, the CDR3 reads TGTGCCAGCAGTTACTCGTCAGGGCCCTTCTATGGCTACACCTTC. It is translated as CASSYSSGPFYGYTF.